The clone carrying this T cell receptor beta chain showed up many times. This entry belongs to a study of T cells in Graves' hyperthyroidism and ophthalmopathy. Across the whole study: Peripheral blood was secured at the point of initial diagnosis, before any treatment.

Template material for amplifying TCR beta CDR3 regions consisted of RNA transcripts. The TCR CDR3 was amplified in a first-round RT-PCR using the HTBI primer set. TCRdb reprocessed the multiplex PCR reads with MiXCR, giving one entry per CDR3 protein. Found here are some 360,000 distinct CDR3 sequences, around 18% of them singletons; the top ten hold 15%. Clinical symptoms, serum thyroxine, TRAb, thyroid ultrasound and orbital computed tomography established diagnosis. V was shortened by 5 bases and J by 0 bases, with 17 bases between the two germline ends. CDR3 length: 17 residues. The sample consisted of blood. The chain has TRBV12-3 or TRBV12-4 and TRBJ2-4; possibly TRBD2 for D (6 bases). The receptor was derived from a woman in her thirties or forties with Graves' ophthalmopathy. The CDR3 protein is CASSPLWGDLAKNIQYF. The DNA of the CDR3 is TGTGCCAGCAGTCCTCTATGGGGGGACCTAGCCAAAAACATTCAGTACTTC.